Listed below are T cell receptor beta chains from one sample, sequenced in a study of CD8 T cells in Susac syndrome. TCRdb reanalysed the immunoSEQ multiplex PCR reads using MiXCR and keeps one entry per CDR3 protein. The top ten hold 0.08% to 0.095% of the sample, which has 200,000 to 250,000 distinct CDR3 sequences, approximately 95% seen once. Sequencing was done on a sample of CD4+ T cells from PBMCs. These receptors came from a human donor with multiple sclerosis. Both conserved end residues are part of each CDR3. The order of the fields is CDR3 protein, CDR3 DNA, D gene, J gene, V gene, clone size. D genes are given only for firm matches. Not every row has a clone size; where given, it reads once, few, many or a size class.

CDR3 protein: CSVVGGQNIQYF; CDR3 DNA: TGCAGCGTTGTAGGGGGTCAAAACATTCAGTACTTC; D gene: .; J gene: TRBJ2-4; V gene: TRBV29-1; clone size: .
CDR3 protein: CASSLSFTDTQYF; CDR3 DNA: TGTGCCAGCAGCTTAAGCTTCACAGATACGCAGTATTTT; D gene: .; J gene: TRBJ2-3; V gene: TRBV7-8; clone size: .
CDR3 protein: CASSPTPSRETQYF; CDR3 DNA: TGTGCCAGCAGTCCTACACCGTCACGGGAGACCCAGTACTTC; D gene: .; J gene: TRBJ2-5; V gene: TRBV28; clone size: .
CDR3 protein: CSAGTGRNQPQHF; CDR3 DNA: TGCAGCGCTGGGACAGGGAGAAATCAGCCCCAGCATTTT; D gene: TRBD1; J gene: TRBJ1-5; V gene: TRBV29-1; clone size: .
CDR3 protein: CASSRTVYNSPLHF; CDR3 DNA: TGTGCCAGCAGTCGGACAGTCTATAATTCACCCCTCCACTTT; D gene: .; J gene: TRBJ1-6; V gene: TRBV6-5; clone size: .
CDR3 protein: CASSARSRDRALGGANVLTF; CDR3 DNA: TGTGCCAGCAGTGCCCGCTCCCGGGACAGGGCTCTTGGTGGGGCCAACGTCCTGACTTTC; D gene: TRBD1; J gene: TRBJ2-6; V gene: TRBV6-1; clone size: .
CDR3 protein: CASSYTGMNTGELFF; CDR3 DNA: TGTGCCAGCAGTTATACAGGGATGAACACCGGGGAGCTGTTTTTT; D gene: .; J gene: TRBJ2-2; V gene: TRBV6-5; clone size: .
CDR3 protein: CASSLSRGVGEFF; CDR3 DNA: TGTGCCAGCAGTTTATCGCGTGGGGTGGGGGAGTTCTTC; D gene: .; J gene: TRBJ2-1; V gene: TRBV27; clone size: .
CDR3 protein: CASSRDWKNIQYF; CDR3 DNA: TGTGCCAGCAGCAGGGACTGGAAAAACATTCAGTACTTC; D gene: .; J gene: TRBJ2-4; V gene: TRBV3-1; clone size: .
CDR3 protein: CASSSGLADGEQYF; CDR3 DNA: TGTGCCAGCAGTTCGGGACTGGCCGACGGCGAGCAGTACTTC; D gene: .; J gene: TRBJ2-7; V gene: TRBV28; clone size: .
CDR3 protein: CASSQGPHQETQYF; CDR3 DNA: TGTGCCAGCAGCCAAGGGCCTCATCAAGAGACCCAGTACTTC; D gene: .; J gene: TRBJ2-5; V gene: TRBV14; clone size: .
CDR3 protein: CASSVGDRDNEKLFF; CDR3 DNA: TGTGCCAGCAGCGTAGGGGACAGGGATAATGAAAAACTGTTTTTT; D gene: TRBD1; J gene: TRBJ1-4; V gene: TRBV9; clone size: once
CDR3 protein: CASSLDRLVGYTF; CDR3 DNA: TGTGCCAGCAGCTTAGACAGGCTGGTCGGCTACACCTTC; D gene: .; J gene: TRBJ1-2; V gene: TRBV7-2; clone size: .
CDR3 protein: CSVAGTGVSYGYTF; CDR3 DNA: TGCAGCGTGGCCGGGACAGGGGTTAGCTATGGCTACACCTTC; D gene: TRBD1; J gene: TRBJ1-2; V gene: TRBV29-1; clone size: once
CDR3 protein: CASSKGQIQETQYF; CDR3 DNA: TGTGCCAGCAGCAAGGGACAGATCCAAGAGACCCAGTACTTC; D gene: TRBD1; J gene: TRBJ2-5; V gene: TRBV5-4; clone size: .
CDR3 protein: CASSFGPSYEQYF; CDR3 DNA: TGTGCCAGCAGTTTTGGACCTTCCTACGAGCAGTACTTC; D gene: .; J gene: TRBJ2-7; V gene: TRBV27; clone size: .
CDR3 protein: CASSLHQTNYGYTF; CDR3 DNA: TGTGCCAGCAGCTTACACCAGACTAACTATGGCTACACCTTC; D gene: .; J gene: TRBJ1-2; V gene: TRBV7-9; clone size: .
CDR3 protein: CASSRRGLQGAGEQYF; CDR3 DNA: TGTGCCAGCAGCCGCAGAGGACTCCAGGGCGCCGGCGAGCAGTACTTC; D gene: .; J gene: TRBJ2-7; V gene: TRBV28; clone size: .
CDR3 protein: CASSTGPNEQYF; CDR3 DNA: TGCGCCAGCAGCACCGGACCCAACGAGCAGTACTTC; D gene: .; J gene: TRBJ2-7; V gene: TRBV5-1; clone size: .
CDR3 protein: CSAQGGFYSNQPQHF; CDR3 DNA: TGCAGCGCCCAGGGAGGGTTTTATAGCAATCAGCCCCAGCATTTT; D gene: .; J gene: TRBJ1-5; V gene: TRBV20-1; clone size: .
CDR3 protein: CASSFPTLAGRTYEQYF; CDR3 DNA: TGTGCCAGCAGTTTCCCGACTCTAGCGGGAAGGACCTACGAGCAGTACTTC; D gene: TRBD2; J gene: TRBJ2-7; V gene: TRBV28; clone size: once
CDR3 protein: CASSASGSSYNEQFF; CDR3 DNA: TGTGCCAGCAGTGCTAGCGGGAGCTCCTACAATGAGCAGTTCTTC; D gene: TRBD2; J gene: TRBJ2-1; V gene: TRBV12-3/TRBV12-4; clone size: .
CDR3 protein: CASSPGHLEETQYF; CDR3 DNA: TGCGCCAGCAGCCCGGGACATTTGGAGGAGACCCAGTACTTC; D gene: .; J gene: TRBJ2-5; V gene: TRBV5-1; clone size: .
CDR3 protein: CASSQARTSGPYEQYF; CDR3 DNA: TGTGCCAGCAGCCAAGCGCGGACTAGCGGGCCCTACGAGCAGTACTTC; D gene: TRBD2; J gene: TRBJ2-7; V gene: TRBV3-1; clone size: .
CDR3 protein: CSVRVAPNEKLFF; CDR3 DNA: TGCAGCGTGAGGGTCGCCCCTAATGAAAAACTGTTTTTT; D gene: .; J gene: TRBJ1-4; V gene: TRBV29-1; clone size: .
CDR3 protein: CSARPPSGGANTQYF; CDR3 DNA: TGCAGTGCTAGGCCTCCTAGCGGGGGGGCTAATACGCAGTATTTT; D gene: TRBD2; J gene: TRBJ2-3; V gene: TRBV20-1; clone size: .
CDR3 protein: CSASWTGLEETQYF; CDR3 DNA: TGCAGTGCTAGCTGGACAGGGCTTGAGGAGACCCAGTACTTC; D gene: TRBD1; J gene: TRBJ2-5; V gene: TRBV20-1; clone size: .
CDR3 protein: CASSVGAQGYEQYF; CDR3 DNA: TGTGCCAGCAGCGTAGGGGCACAGGGTTACGAGCAGTACTTC; D gene: .; J gene: TRBJ2-7; V gene: TRBV9; clone size: once
CDR3 protein: CASAWTGVTDTQYF; CDR3 DNA: TGTGCCAGCGCCTGGACCGGGGTCACAGATACGCAGTATTTT; D gene: .; J gene: TRBJ2-3; V gene: TRBV6-5; clone size: .
CDR3 protein: CASSLFRLAGGLGEQYF; CDR3 DNA: TGTGCCAGCAGCTTGTTCAGACTAGCGGGGGGCCTAGGCGAGCAGTACTTC; D gene: TRBD2; J gene: TRBJ2-7; V gene: TRBV5-4; clone size: .
CDR3 protein: CASSLASGAYEQYF; CDR3 DNA: TGTGCCAGCAGCTTGGCTAGCGGGGCCTACGAGCAGTACTTC; D gene: TRBD2; J gene: TRBJ2-7; V gene: TRBV7-2; clone size: .
CDR3 protein: CASSSQGLGTDTQYF; CDR3 DNA: TGTGCCAGCAGCTCACAGGGGTTGGGAACAGATACGCAGTATTTT; D gene: TRBD1; J gene: TRBJ2-3; V gene: TRBV7-2; clone size: .
CDR3 protein: CSARVGGVGNQPQHF; CDR3 DNA: TGCAGTGCTAGAGTAGGAGGGGTTGGGAATCAGCCCCAGCATTTT; D gene: .; J gene: TRBJ1-5; V gene: TRBV20-1; clone size: .
CDR3 protein: CASSLDPAQGRRYEQYF; CDR3 DNA: TGTGCCAGCAGCTTAGATCCGGCGCAGGGGAGAAGGTACGAGCAGTACTTC; D gene: .; J gene: TRBJ2-7; V gene: TRBV11-2; clone size: .
CDR3 protein: CAWSGDRETTGYTF; CDR3 DNA: TGTGCCTGGAGTGGGGACAGGGAAACGACGGGCTACACCTTC; D gene: TRBD1; J gene: TRBJ1-2; V gene: TRBV30; clone size: .
CDR3 protein: CASSLGTAVSGANVLTF; CDR3 DNA: TGTGCCAGCAGCTTGGGGACAGCTGTCTCTGGGGCCAACGTCCTGACTTTC; D gene: TRBD1; J gene: TRBJ2-6; V gene: TRBV7-9; clone size: .
CDR3 protein: CSVEVAAGTDTQYF; CDR3 DNA: TGCAGCGTTGAGGTAGCGGCCGGCACAGATACGCAGTATTTT; D gene: .; J gene: TRBJ2-3; V gene: TRBV29-1; clone size: .
CDR3 protein: CSARGGRGSGSYEQYF; CDR3 DNA: TGCAGTGCTAGAGGTGGTCGGGGAAGCGGGAGTTACGAGCAGTACTTC; D gene: TRBD2; J gene: TRBJ2-7; V gene: TRBV20-1; clone size: .
CDR3 protein: CASSYSSSYNSPLHF; CDR3 DNA: TGTGCCAGCAGCTATAGTAGCTCGTATAATTCACCCCTCCACTTT; D gene: .; J gene: TRBJ1-6; V gene: TRBV7-2; clone size: .
CDR3 protein: CASSGQGGGEQYF; CDR3 DNA: TGTGCCAGCAGTGGACAGGGAGGAGGCGAGCAGTACTTC; D gene: .; J gene: TRBJ2-7; V gene: TRBV2; clone size: .
CDR3 protein: CASSYGERYEQYF; CDR3 DNA: TGTGCCAGCAGTTACGGGGAGAGGTACGAGCAGTACTTC; D gene: .; J gene: TRBJ2-7; V gene: TRBV6-5; clone size: .
CDR3 protein: CASSFGGHMSQYF; CDR3 DNA: TGTGCCAGCAGTTTTGGTGGTCATATGTCCCAGTACTTC; D gene: .; J gene: TRBJ2-5; V gene: TRBV12-3/TRBV12-4; clone size: .
CDR3 protein: CSNILAGVNEQFF; CDR3 DNA: TGCAGTAATATACTAGCGGGAGTAAATGAGCAGTTCTTC; D gene: TRBD2; J gene: TRBJ2-1; V gene: TRBV20-1; clone size: once
CDR3 protein: CASSRIRGQGLRNLHEQYF; CDR3 DNA: TGTGCCAGCAGTCGAATAAGGGGACAGGGGCTTAGGAACCTCCACGAGCAGTACTTC; D gene: TRBD1; J gene: TRBJ2-7; V gene: TRBV28; clone size: .
CDR3 protein: CSVVDSQDGYTF; CDR3 DNA: TGCAGCGTTGTAGACTCCCAGGATGGCTACACCTTC; D gene: .; J gene: TRBJ1-2; V gene: TRBV29-1; clone size: .
CDR3 protein: CASSQDSDRRNQPQHF; CDR3 DNA: TGTGCCAGCAGCCAAGATAGCGACAGACGGAATCAGCCCCAGCATTTT; D gene: .; J gene: TRBJ1-5; V gene: TRBV3-1; clone size: .
CDR3 protein: CASSHRSGGGYTF; CDR3 DNA: TGTGCCAGCAGCCACCGTTCCGGGGGTGGCTACACCTTC; D gene: .; J gene: TRBJ1-2; V gene: TRBV3-1; clone size: .
CDR3 protein: CSARPGRGTDEQFF; CDR3 DNA: TGCAGTGCTAGACCCGGGAGGGGAACTGATGAGCAGTTCTTC; D gene: TRBD2; J gene: TRBJ2-1; V gene: TRBV20-1; clone size: .
CDR3 protein: CASSLRQRGYTF; CDR3 DNA: TGTGCCAGCAGCTTACGGCAAAGGGGCTACACCTTC; D gene: .; J gene: TRBJ1-2; V gene: TRBV7-2; clone size: .
CDR3 protein: CASSLGGTDDTQYF; CDR3 DNA: TGCGCCAGCAGCTTGGGCGGGACCGACGATACGCAGTATTTT; D gene: .; J gene: TRBJ2-3; V gene: TRBV5-1; clone size: .
CDR3 protein: CSARFILTEAFF; CDR3 DNA: TGCAGTGCTAGATTCATATTGACTGAAGCTTTCTTT; D gene: .; J gene: TRBJ1-1; V gene: TRBV20-1; clone size: .